The 27 T cell receptor beta chains given below trace back to one sample, sequenced in a study of response to subunit inactivated influenza vaccine (dated by TCRdb to between 2017 and 2018). The receptor library was made with RT-PCR. The data were produced on an Illumina HiSeq 2500. TCRdb trimmed the raw reads at Q25, called clones with MiXCR and kept productive beta chains. Every entry covers one CDR3 protein and lists the most common genes and DNA from its rows. The sample table lists about 780,000 distinct CDR3 sequences, under 20% of them with a count of one. 11% of the sample is taken by the ten largest. Material: PBMCs from blood, obtained less than 6 days after vaccination. These receptors all stem from a man aged 50 or older who received an inactivated influenza vaccine. Donor details come from another sample of the same person, matched by shared clones.

This clonotype has only a few counts. This rearrangement joins TRBV20-1 to TRBJ2-1; 8 nucleotides align to TRBD2. The CDR3 is 17 amino acids. Trimming cost V 0 bases and J 0 bases; bases outside gene matches: 7. Germline-derived CDR1 and CDR2 are DFQATT and SNEGSKA (reference sequence). CDR3 sequence reads: CSARDPNSGSSYNEQFF. CDR3 DNA sequence: TGCAGTGCTAGAGATCCAAACAGCGGGAGCTCCTACAATGAGCAGTTCTTC.

This clonotype occurred a few times. The rearrangement links TRBV6-1 to TRBJ2-3; D tentatively fits TRBD1 or TRBD2 (5 bases each). CDR1 MNHNS and CDR2 SASEGT come from the germline V gene. This CDR3 is 14 amino acids long. V gave up 11 bases and J gave up 2 bases, with 17 bases separating them. The chain's CDR3 is CASLPLGTTDTQYF. The CDR3 nucleotides are TGTGCCTCCTTACCCCTCGGGACCACAGATACGCAGTATTTT.

Only a few counts were recorded for this clonotype. The rearrangement uses TRBV6-5 and TRBJ2-1; D ambiguous. Germline CDR1 and CDR2: MNHEY and SVGAGI. The CDR3 loop spans 11 amino acids. Trimming took 7 bases from V and 6 from J, leaving 7 bases between them. Here the CDR3 reads CASNLPNEQFF. In DNA, the CDR3 is TGTGCCAGCAACCTACCCAATGAGCAGTTCTTC.

This clonotype was seen a handful of times. The rearrangement joins TRBV24-1 to TRBJ2-6, with no clear D. V was clipped by 0 bases and J by 4 bases, with 12 bases between them. Germline V gene sequence: CDR1 KGHDR, CDR2 SFDVKD. The CDR3 contains 17 residues. The CDR3 DNA is TGTGCCACCAGTGATTTGCCACTAATCAACGGGGCCAACGTCCTGACTTTC. As protein: CATSDLPLINGANVLTF.

This clonotype showed up just a few times. The chain joins TRBV4-1 to TRBJ2-7; possibly TRBD2 for D (7 bases). Germline V gene lookup returns CDR1 MGHRA and CDR2 YSYEKL. The CDR3 is 15 residues long. V lost 3 bases to trimming and J lost 6 bases, with 18 bases between them. The CDR3 nucleotides read TGCGCCAGCAGCCAGGGTACAGGGAGGGCGGGCGAGCAGTACTTC. It specifies CASSQGTGRAGEQYF.

The CDR3 here is CSARFDNEQFF. CDR3 nucleotides: TGCAGTGCTAGGTTTGACAATGAGCAGTTCTTC. The J gene is TRBJ2-1, the V gene TRBV20-1, with D hard to call. V dropped 3 bases and J dropped 5 bases, with 5 bases sitting between them. CDR3 length equals 11 residues. Germline lookup yields CDR1 DFQATT and CDR2 SNEGSKA (reference sequence).

This CDR3 reads CASSLSTPDGRASYEQYF. Written as DNA, the CDR3 is TGTGCCAGCAGTTTATCTACCCCTGACGGGCGGGCCTCCTACGAGCAGTACTTC. V usage is TRBV27 and J usage is TRBJ2-7, with a possible D match to TRBD2 (5 bases). Deletions cut 0 bases from V and 0 bases from J, with 18 bases between. Germline V CDR1 and CDR2: MNHEY, SMNVEV (reference sequence). The CDR3 is made up of 18 amino acids.

About this clonotype itself: The junction and the germline gene differ at one end; a read error may be behind it. This rearrangement joins TRBV24-1 to TRBJ2-2, with 10 bases matching TRBD1. The CDR3 runs to 16 residues. CDR1 and CDR2 from the germline V gene are KGHDR and SFDVKD. CDR3 residues: CATSDLPGQGTGELLF. CDR3 in DNA: TGTGCCACCAGTGATTTACCGGGACAGGGGACCGGGGAGCTGCTTTTT.

The genes are TRBV20-1 and TRBJ1-5; weak D call: TRBD1 (6 bases). This CDR3 is built from 15 residues. Looked up from germline, CDR1 is DFQATT and CDR2 is SNEGSKA (reference sequence). CDR3 nucleotides: TGCAGCTACCAATCCGGGGGGCGAAGGGATCAGCCCCAGCATTTT. Amino acid sequence: CSYQSGGRRDQPQHF.

This clonotype was seen only a few times. The J gene is TRBJ2-7, the V gene TRBV27, with 10 positions matching TRBD1. Per the germline V gene, CDR1 is MNHEY and CDR2 is SMNVEV (reference sequence). V dropped 2 bases and J dropped 7; count of bases not matched to a gene: 11. The CDR3 runs 16 residues. The CDR3 spells CASSLKTGGAVREQYF. CDR3 DNA sequence: TGTGCCAGCAGTTTAAAGACAGGGGGCGCGGTGAGAGAGCAGTACTTC.

This clonotype turned up a few times. This chain joins TRBV20-1 and TRBJ2-5, with TRBD2 matching over 7 bases. CDR3 length equals 14 residues. The J segment lost 5 bases and the V segment lost 1 base, leaving 7 bases of the junction unmatched. Germline V gives CDR1 DFQATT, CDR2 SNEGSKA (reference sequence). CDR3 amino acids: CSARVREFSETQYF. The DNA of the CDR3 is TGCAGTGCTAGAGTGCGGGAGTTTTCGGAGACCCAGTACTTC.

The table lists this clonotype with many counts. The chain uses TRBV12-3 or TRBV12-4 and TRBJ1-4; no definite D call. This CDR3 is built from 14 residues. V gave up 6 bases and J gave up 6 bases, with 14 bases separating them. The CDR3 protein is CASSDRPLDEKLFF. The CDR3 nucleotides read TGTGCCAGCAGCGATAGACCTCTCGATGAAAAACTGTTTTTT.

The chain employs TRBV20-1 and TRBJ1-5, with D possibly being TRBD1 (5 bases). Germline assignment: CDR1 DFQATT and CDR2 SNEGSKA (reference sequence). Trimming took 5 bases from V and 1 from J, leaving 15 bases between them. CDR3 length: 15 residues. The CDR3: CSAHWPGASNQPQHF. In DNA form, the CDR3 reads TGCAGTGCTCATTGGCCCGGGGCAAGCAATCAGCCCCAGCATTTT.

This clonotype showed up just a few times. A read error may produce the germline difference seen at one junction end. The chain employs TRBV20-1 and TRBJ1-6; 7 positions match TRBD1. Germline V CDR1 and CDR2: DFQATT, SNEGSKA (reference sequence). This CDR3 region has 14 residues. CDR3 nucleotides: TGCAGTGCTAAACAGGGGAACAGAAATTCACCCCTCCTCTTT. The encoded protein is CSAKQGNRNSPLLF.

The V gene is TRBV7-9, the J gene TRBJ2-3, with 13 bases lining up with TRBD2. With V trimmed by 5 bases and J by 3 bases, 8 bases remained unmatched. Germline loops: CDR1 SEHNR, CDR2 FQNEAQ (reference sequence). This CDR3 comprises 17 residues. The CDR3 nucleotides read TGTGCCAGCAGCGGACGGACTAGCGGGAGTTTGACAGATACGCAGTATTTT. This codes for CASSGRTSGSLTDTQYF.

This clonotype was seen a handful of times. The CDR3 loop reads CASSYDLTTGELFF. The CDR3 DNA reads TGTGCCAGCAGTTACGACCTAACTACCGGGGAGCTGTTTTTT. The chain employs TRBV6-5 and TRBJ2-2; no reliable D call. This CDR3 has 14 amino acids. Trimming took 2 bases from V and 5 from J, leaving 9 bases between them. Germline-derived CDR1 and CDR2 are MNHEY and SVGAGI.

The rearrangement joins TRBV5-1 to TRBJ2-3, with D perhaps matching TRBD1 (6 bases). The germline V gene has CDR1 SGHRS and CDR2 YFSETQ. The germline V and J ends were trimmed by 4 bases and 3 bases, with 15 bases remaining between them. There are 15 residues in the CDR3. CDR3 amino acids: CASSPQQGTTDTQYF. CDR3 in DNA: TGCGCCAGCAGCCCCCAACAGGGCACGACAGATACGCAGTATTTT.

In its sample, this clonotype was seen a few times. The chain carries TRBV6-2 or TRBV6-3 and TRBJ2-3; the D gene is possibly TRBD1 (6 bases). V shed 6 bases and J shed 3 bases, with 16 bases lying between them. The germline V gene has CDR1 MNHEY and CDR2 SVGEGT. This CDR3 region has 15 residues. CDR3 residues: CASSNMGARTDTQYF. The CDR3 DNA reads TGTGCCAGCAGCAACATGGGGGCGAGGACAGATACGCAGTATTTT.

This chain connects TRBV20-1 to TRBJ1-1, with no clear D. The CDR3 length is 14 residues. CDR1 and CDR2 from the germline V gene are DFQATT and SNEGSKA (reference sequence). V shed 0 bases and J shed 1 base, with 9 bases lying between them. In nucleotides, the CDR3 is TGCAGTGCTAGAGACCTATTGACGAACACTGAAGCTTTCTTT. It translates to CSARDLLTNTEAFF.

The CDR3 is CSARQGRQVGYTF. The CDR3 DNA follows: TGCAGTGCTAGACAGGGAAGGCAAGTCGGCTACACCTTC. This rearrangement joins TRBV20-1 to TRBJ1-2; D is perhaps TRBD1 (5 bases). CDR1 and CDR2 from the germline V gene are DFQATT and SNEGSKA (reference sequence). With 2 bases removed from V and 8 bases from J, the gap between germline ends came to 15 bases. CDR3 length equals 13 residues.

The CDR3 nucleotides are TGTGCCAGCACCTTTTGTGAGCAGTTCTTC. Encoded protein: CASTFCEQFF. This chain joins TRBV7-3 and TRBJ2-1, with D unresolved. Between the trimmed V and J ends, which lost 7 bases and 9 bases, there was a span of 7 bases. The CDR3 length is 10 residues. Germline V gene sequence: CDR1 SGHTA, CDR2 FQGTGA. Filled out from reference TRBV7-3 and TRBJ2-1, the complete variable domain reads GAGVSQTPSNKVTEKGKYVELRCDPISGHTALYWYRQSLGQGPEFLIYFQGTGAADDSGLPNDRFFAVRPEGSVSTLKIQRTERGDSAVYLCASTFCEQFFGPGTRLTVL.

CDR3 DNA sequence: TGCGCCAGCAGCTTGACTAGCCTGCAAGAGACCCAGTACTTC. Residues: CASSLTSLQETQYF. The chain carries TRBV5-1 and TRBJ2-5; possibly TRBD2 for D (6 bases). The CDR3 loop spans 14 amino acids. Germline CDR1 SGHRS, CDR2 YFSETQ. V shed 1 base and J shed 2 bases, with 9 bases lying between them.

This clonotype was observed a handful of times. V and J are TRBV20-1 and TRBJ1-5, with TRBD1 matching over 7 bases. The germline CDR1 and CDR2 sequences are DFQATT and SNEGSKA (reference sequence). CDR3 length: 14 amino acids. Unmatched junction bases numbered 5, after V lost 3 bases and J lost 3 bases. In nucleotides, the CDR3 is TGCAGTGCTAGGATGGGACAGATCAATCAGCCCCAGCATTTT. Translating it yields CSARMGQINQPQHF.

V is TRBV9 and J is TRBJ2-1; 12 bases map to TRBD1. V lost 4 bases to trimming and J lost 4 bases; unmatched junction nucleotides: 6. This CDR3 has 16 amino acids. Germline CDR1 and CDR2: SGDLS and YYNGEE. The CDR3: CASSPQGQGAYNEQFF. The DNA for the CDR3 is TGTGCCAGCAGCCCCCAGGGACAGGGGGCTTACAATGAGCAGTTCTTC.

This clonotype has a handful of counts. The chain uses TRBV6-5 and TRBJ2-5; possibly TRBD1 or TRBD2 for D (5 bases each). Germline CDR1 reads MNHEY; CDR2 reads SVGAGI. This CDR3 is built from 17 residues. V lost 0 bases, J lost 0 bases, and 14 bases lay in between. CDR3 sequence reads: CASSYSSWDVYQETQYF. The CDR3 DNA reads TGTGCCAGCAGTTACTCGAGCTGGGACGTATACCAAGAGACCCAGTACTTC.

This chain links TRBV20-1 with TRBJ2-5; 7 nucleotides match TRBD1. Germline CDR1 and CDR2: DFQATT and SNEGSKA (reference sequence). CDR3 length: 12 residues. The V gene end was trimmed by 3 bases and the J gene end by 6 bases; junction bases not matched to a gene: 4. In nucleotides, the CDR3 is TGCAGTGCTAGTGGACAGGCAAAGACCCAGTACTTC. Translated, it gives CSASGQAKTQYF.

V usage is TRBV9 and J usage is TRBJ2-5; TRBD2 agrees at 15 bases. The CDR3 totals 16 residues. The V segment lost 6 bases and the J segment 1 base; nucleotides outside the gene matches: 4. CDR1 is SGDLS and CDR2 is YYNGEE in the germline V gene. The CDR3 reads CASNPGLAGGQETQYF. CDR3 in DNA: TGTGCCAGCAACCCGGGACTAGCGGGGGGCCAAGAGACCCAGTACTTC.